This T cell receptor beta chain is drawn from a study of blood T cells in healthy people across ages. Trimming removed 4 bases from V and 0 bases from J, with 18 bases in between. The CDR3 length is 18 residues. Germline lookup yields CDR1 KGHDR and CDR2 SFDVKD. Each sample gave at least 6.5 million isolated PBMCs. This clonotype has just a few counts. The second PCR ran roughly 7 to 12 cycles with a sample-barcoded 5' primer and J-beta primers. MiXCR, run by TCRdb on the 5' RACE reads, gives a single entry per CDR3 protein. The table includes approximately 290,000 distinct CDR3 sequences, 25% to 30% detected once.

This TCR was recovered from a woman between 70 and 85 years old in good health. The chain combines TRBV24-1 with TRBJ2-1, with TRBD2 as a possible D gene (6 bases). What was sequenced was blood. The CDR3 loop is CATSEGRYRRGSYNEQFF. CDR3 DNA sequence: TGTGCCACCAGTGAGGGCAGGTACAGGCGGGGCTCCTACAATGAGCAGTTCTTC.